Shown below are 18 T cell receptor beta chains from a single sample sequenced in a study of spatial heterogeneity in lung cancer. Time point described: sample taken at primary tumor resection. No cells were sorted before sequencing. The whole RNA sequenced was extracted from tumor, nontumor lung or frozen PBMC. Each CDR3 protein is one row after TCRdb ran MiXCR on the 5' RACE reads. The table shows about 44,000 distinct CDR3 sequences, with about an eighth occurring only once. The sequencing used PBMCs, collected at surgery. The receptor source for this set is a male donor with early-stage non-small cell lung cancer.

This clonotype was seen at least ten times. The chain uses TRBV7-9 and TRBJ1-3; D is unclear. The CDR3 has 16 residues. Trimming cost V 4 bases and J 0 bases, with 13 bases left between them. Germline V gene data show CDR1 as SEHNR and CDR2 as FQNEAQ (reference sequence). CDR3 loop: CASSSQTVSSGNTIYF. The CDR3 nucleotides are TGTGCCAGCAGCTCCCAGACTGTGAGCTCTGGAAACACCATATATTTT. Based on the CDR3 plus reference TRBV7-9 and TRBJ1-3, the full variable domain is DTGVSQNPRHKITKRGQNVTFRCDPISEHNRLYWYRQTLGQGPEFLTYFQNEAQLEKSRLLSDRFSAERPKGSFSTLEIQRTEQGDSAMYLCASSSQTVSSGNTIYFGEGSWLTVV.

This clonotype was counted ten times or more. The genes are TRBV7-9 and TRBJ2-7; tentative D call: TRBD1 (5 bases). Germline V CDR1 and CDR2: SEHNR, FQNEAQ (reference sequence). V was cut by 5 bases and J by 7 bases, with 15 bases left in between. The CDR3 consists of 13 residues. The CDR3 spells CASSPSQGREQYF. The CDR3 DNA follows: TGTGCCAGCAGCCCCTCCCAGGGAAGGGAGCAGTACTTC.

This chain connects TRBV6-2 or TRBV6-3 to TRBJ2-1; possibly TRBD1 for D (6 bases). Germline CDR1 MNHEY, CDR2 SVGEGT. Trimming stripped 6 bases from V and 9 bases from J, with 15 bases between. This CDR3 contains 13 residues. CDR3 nucleotides: TGTGCCAGCAGAGGGAAACAACAGGGTGAGCAGTTCTTC. The encoded protein is CASRGKQQGEQFF.

This chain connects TRBV2 to TRBJ2-5; perhaps TRBD1 as D (6 bases). The V gene lost 4 bases and the J gene lost 2 bases, with 11 bases spanning the gap. Germline V lookup: CDR1 SNHLY, CDR2 FYNNEI. This CDR3 is 14 amino acids long. CDR3 loop: CASSGTARQETQYF. The CDR3 DNA reads as TGTGCCAGCAGTGGGACAGCCCGTCAAGAGACCCAGTACTTC.

Many counts were recorded for this clonotype. The chain has TRBV10-3 and TRBJ1-6; D may be TRBD1 (6 bases). The germline V gene has CDR1 ENHRY and CDR2 SYGVKD. CDR3 length: 15 residues. Trimming cost V 0 bases and J 4 bases, with 7 bases left between them. The CDR3 DNA follows: TGTGCCATCAGTGAGTCGGGGACATATAATTCACCCCTCCACTTT. Translating gives CAISESGTYNSPLHF.

Relative to its sample, this clonotype is medium-sized (0.01 to 0.1%). The chain recombines TRBV28 with TRBJ2-5, with 9 nucleotides matching TRBD1. Germline trimming cut 6 bases from V and 7 bases from J; bases unmatched to any gene: 9. This CDR3 has 14 residues. The germline V gene has CDR1 MDHEN and CDR2 SYDVKM. CDR3 in amino acids: CASRAGTGSGTQYF. CDR3 nucleotides: TGTGCCAGCAGGGCCGGGACAGGGTCGGGGACCCAGTACTTC.

The chain carries TRBV21-1 and TRBJ2-7; the DNA was not used to check the table's D call, TRBD1. TRBV21-1 is described as a pseudogene. This CDR3 spans 15 amino acids. The CDR3 region is CASSKGKAGVHEQYF. The CDR3 DNA reads as TGTGCCAGCAGCAAAGGAAAGGCAGGGGTCCACGAGCAGTACTTC.

The chain employs TRBV25-1 and TRBJ1-5; D not certain. Germline CDR1 MGHDK, CDR2 SYGVNS. Trimming removed 2 bases at V and 6 bases at J, with 11 bases between. CDR3 length: 14 amino acids. In DNA, the CDR3 is TGTGCCAGCAGTGAACGGGGATCAGGTCAGCCCCAGCATTTT. Translating gives CASSERGSGQPQHF. The full variable domain, in which reference TRBV25-1 and TRBJ1-5 provide the parts outside the CDR3, is EADIYQTPRYLVIGTGKKITLECSQTMGHDKMYWYQQDPGMELHLIHYSYGVNSTEKGDLSSESTVSRIRTEHFPLTLESARPSHTSQYLCASSERGSGQPQHFGDGTRLSIL.

This clonotype was observed a few times. V is TRBV28 and J is TRBJ2-7; a weak D match, TRBD1 (6 bases). The CDR3 length is 14 residues. Trimming cost V 6 bases and J 3 bases, with 15 bases left between them. Germline V lookup: CDR1 MDHEN, CDR2 SYDVKM. DNA for the CDR3: TGTGCCAGCAGCGGCCCGGACAGCTTCTACGAGCAGTACTTC. Protein product: CASSGPDSFYEQYF. Complete variable domain (other parts from reference TRBV28 and TRBJ2-7): DVKVTQSSRYLVKRTGEKVFLECVQDMDHENMFWYRQDPGLGLRLIYFSYDVKMKEKGDIPEGYSVSREKKERFSLILESASTNQTSMYLCASSGPDSFYEQYFGPGTRLTVT.

The table lists this clonotype with a few counts. V gene TRBV4-2 combines with J gene TRBJ2-1; 10 bases fit TRBD2. The trim removed 3 bases at V and 8 bases at J, leaving 10 bases unmatched. The germline CDR1 and CDR2 sequences are LGHNA and YNFKEQ. The CDR3 is made up of 16 amino acids. The CDR3 loop reads CASSQEEASGSHEQFF. The CDR3 region has the DNA TGTGCCAGCAGCCAGGAAGAGGCTAGCGGGAGCCATGAGCAGTTCTTC.

There are many counts of this clonotype. This chain links TRBV7-9 with TRBJ2-5; 11 bases agree with TRBD2. The CDR3 runs to 15 residues. Trimming cost V 6 bases and J 0 bases; bases outside gene matches: 3. CDR1 and CDR2 (germline): SEHNR, FQNEAQ (reference sequence). The CDR3, as DNA: TGTGCCAGCAGTCAGGGACTAGCGGACCAAGAGACCCAGTACTTC. Encoded protein: CASSQGLADQETQYF.

This clonotype was recorded a few times. This chain joins TRBV20-1 and TRBJ2-7; D uncertain. V gave up 7 bases and J gave up 5 bases, with 9 bases separating them. This CDR3 has 10 residues. In germline, CDR1 is DFQATT, CDR2 SNEGSKA (reference sequence). The CDR3 coding sequence is TGCAGTGTACTGGTCGACGAGCAGTACTTC. Encoded protein: CSVLVDEQYF.

This clonotype was seen a handful of times. This rearrangement joins TRBV28 to TRBJ1-6; TRBD1 is a possible D gene (5 bases). The V gene's germline CDR1 is MDHEN and CDR2 SYDVKM. This CDR3 is 14 amino acids long. The V end lost 6 bases, the J end lost 6 bases, and 12 bases lay between the germline ends. The CDR3 loop reads CASRTTGVNSPLHF. CDR3 DNA: TGTGCCAGCAGGACTACAGGAGTTAATTCACCCCTCCACTTT. Full variable domain (remainder filled in from reference TRBV28 and TRBJ1-6): DVKVTQSSRYLVKRTGEKVFLECVQDMDHENMFWYRQDPGLGLRLIYFSYDVKMKEKGDIPEGYSVSREKKERFSLILESASTNQTSMYLCASRTTGVNSPLHFGNGTRLTVT.

The rearrangement links TRBV10-3 to TRBJ2-5; D is perhaps TRBD2 (6 bases). CDR1 ENHRY and CDR2 SYGVKD come from the germline V gene. This CDR3 has 15 residues. Trimming shortened V by 0 bases and J by 1 base, and 9 bases separated the two germline ends. CDR3: CAISESLAIQETQYF. CDR3 DNA: TGTGCCATCAGTGAGTCGCTAGCGATCCAAGAGACCCAGTACTTC.

There are a few counts of this clonotype. The rearrangement links TRBV3-1 to TRBJ2-3; D not resolved. Deletions cut 1 base from V and 1 base from J, with 3 bases between. CDR3 length: 13 amino acids. Germline V gene data show CDR1 as LGHDT and CDR2 as YNNKEL (reference sequence). The CDR3 protein is CASSQAGTDTQYF. CDR3 bases: TGTGCCAGCAGCCAAGCCGGCACAGATACGCAGTATTTT.

This clonotype appeared a few times. This chain links TRBV4-2 with TRBJ2-1, with 9 bases identical to TRBD2. Germline loops: CDR1 LGHNA, CDR2 YNFKEQ. The CDR3 has 14 amino acids. Losses at the gene ends were 1 base for V and 8 bases for J; bases not matched to a gene: 3. CDR3 residues: CASSQGLAGDEQFF. Written as DNA, the CDR3 is TGTGCCAGCAGCCAAGGTTTAGCGGGGGATGAGCAGTTCTTC.

The chain carries TRBV9 and TRBJ2-3; D is uncertain. This CDR3 is 12 amino acids long. The ends were cut back, 0 bases at V and 6 bases at J, with 5 bases in the middle. The V gene's germline CDR1 is SGDLS and CDR2 YYNGEE. The chain's CDR3 is CASSVESDTQYF. The CDR3 DNA reads TGTGCCAGCAGCGTAGAGTCCGATACGCAGTATTTT.

The chain has TRBV6-6 and TRBJ1-3; unclear D gene. Deletions cut 6 bases from V and 4 bases from J, with 7 bases between. In germline, CDR1 is MNHNY, CDR2 SVGAGI (reference sequence). The CDR3 is made up of 12 amino acids. CDR3: CASSSVGNTIYF. CDR3 DNA: TGTGCCAGCAGCTCGGTCGGAAACACCATATATTTT.